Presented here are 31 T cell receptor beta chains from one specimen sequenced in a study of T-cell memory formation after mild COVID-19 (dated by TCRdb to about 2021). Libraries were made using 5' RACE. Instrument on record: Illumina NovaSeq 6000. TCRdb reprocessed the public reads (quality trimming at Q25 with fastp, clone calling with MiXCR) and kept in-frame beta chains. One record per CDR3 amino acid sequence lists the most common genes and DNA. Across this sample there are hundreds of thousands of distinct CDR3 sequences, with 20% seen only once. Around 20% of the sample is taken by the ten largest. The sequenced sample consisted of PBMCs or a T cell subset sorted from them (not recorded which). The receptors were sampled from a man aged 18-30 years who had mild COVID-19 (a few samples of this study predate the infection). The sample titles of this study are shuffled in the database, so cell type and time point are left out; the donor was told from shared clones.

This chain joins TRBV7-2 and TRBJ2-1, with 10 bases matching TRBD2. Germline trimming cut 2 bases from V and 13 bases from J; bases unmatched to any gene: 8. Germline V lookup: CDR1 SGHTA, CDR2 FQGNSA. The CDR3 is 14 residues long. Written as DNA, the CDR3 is TGTGCCAGCAGCTTACTCATTAGCGGGGGGACCCAGTTCTTC. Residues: CASSLLISGGTQFF.

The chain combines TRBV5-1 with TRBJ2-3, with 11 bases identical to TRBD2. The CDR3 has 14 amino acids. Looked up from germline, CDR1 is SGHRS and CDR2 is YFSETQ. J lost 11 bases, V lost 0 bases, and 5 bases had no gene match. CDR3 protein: CASSLVSGGAQQYF. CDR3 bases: TGCGCCAGCAGCTTGGTTAGCGGGGGGGCCCAGCAGTATTTT.

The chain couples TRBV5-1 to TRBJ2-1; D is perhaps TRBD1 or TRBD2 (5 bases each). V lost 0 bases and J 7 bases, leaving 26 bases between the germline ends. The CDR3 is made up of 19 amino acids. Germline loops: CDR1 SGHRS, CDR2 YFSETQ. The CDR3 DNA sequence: TGCGCCAGCAGCTTGGAGGGGACGGACAAGTCTAAATGGCCTAATGAGCAGTTCTTC. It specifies CASSLEGTDKSKWPNEQFF.

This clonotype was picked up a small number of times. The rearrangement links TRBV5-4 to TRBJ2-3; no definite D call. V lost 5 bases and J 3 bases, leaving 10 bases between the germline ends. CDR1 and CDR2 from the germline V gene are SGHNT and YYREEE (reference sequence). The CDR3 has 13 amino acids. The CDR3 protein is CASRPDPTDTQYF. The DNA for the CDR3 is TGTGCCAGCAGACCGGACCCAACAGATACGCAGTATTTT.

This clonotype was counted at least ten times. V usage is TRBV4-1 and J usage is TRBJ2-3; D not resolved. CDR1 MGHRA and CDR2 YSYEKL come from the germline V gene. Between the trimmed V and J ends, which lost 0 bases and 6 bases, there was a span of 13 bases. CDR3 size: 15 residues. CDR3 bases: TGCGCCAGCAGCCAAGAATGGAAAGGGATGGATACGCAGTATTTT. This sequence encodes CASSQEWKGMDTQYF.

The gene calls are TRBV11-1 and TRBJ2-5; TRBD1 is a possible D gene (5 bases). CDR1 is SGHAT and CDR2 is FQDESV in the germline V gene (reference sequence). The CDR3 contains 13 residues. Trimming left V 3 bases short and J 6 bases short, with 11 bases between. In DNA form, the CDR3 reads TGTGCCAGCAGCTTCCAAGGGGTGCAGACCCAGTACTTC. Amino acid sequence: CASSFQGVQTQYF.

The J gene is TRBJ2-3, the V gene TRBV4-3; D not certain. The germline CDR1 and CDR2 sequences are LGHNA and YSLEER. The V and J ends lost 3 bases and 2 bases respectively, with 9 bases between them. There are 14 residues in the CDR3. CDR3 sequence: CASSHQVPTDTQYF. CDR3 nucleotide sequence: TGCGCCAGCAGCCACCAGGTCCCCACAGATACGCAGTATTTT.

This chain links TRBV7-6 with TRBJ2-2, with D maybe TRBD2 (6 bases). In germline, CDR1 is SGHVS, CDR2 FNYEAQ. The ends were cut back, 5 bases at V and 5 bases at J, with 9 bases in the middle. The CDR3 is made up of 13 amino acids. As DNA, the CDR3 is TGTGCCAGCAGCATCGGGGGTACCGGGGAGCTGTTTTTT. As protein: CASSIGGTGELFF.

The CDR3 bases are TGTGCCAGCAGCCCGAAGGGGTACGAGCAGTACTTC. Its protein product is CASSPKGYEQYF. This chain links TRBV7-9 with TRBJ2-7; TRBD1 might be the D (5 bases). Germline V gene data show CDR1 as SEHNR and CDR2 as FQNEAQ (reference sequence). The CDR3 totals 12 residues. Trimming cost V 5 bases and J 4 bases, with 9 bases left between them.

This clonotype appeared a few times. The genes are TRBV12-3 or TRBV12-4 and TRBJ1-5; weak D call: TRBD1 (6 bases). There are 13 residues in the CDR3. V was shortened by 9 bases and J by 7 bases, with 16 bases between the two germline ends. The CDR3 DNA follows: TGTGCCAGTGCCTTCCAGGGGCGCCAGCCCCAGCATTTT. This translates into CASAFQGRQPQHF.

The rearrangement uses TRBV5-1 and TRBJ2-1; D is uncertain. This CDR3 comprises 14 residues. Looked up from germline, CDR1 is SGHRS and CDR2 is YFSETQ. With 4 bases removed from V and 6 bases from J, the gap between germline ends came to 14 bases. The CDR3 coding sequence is TGCGCCAGCAGCATCGACTCGCTTTCCAATGAGCAGTTCTTC. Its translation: CASSIDSLSNEQFF.

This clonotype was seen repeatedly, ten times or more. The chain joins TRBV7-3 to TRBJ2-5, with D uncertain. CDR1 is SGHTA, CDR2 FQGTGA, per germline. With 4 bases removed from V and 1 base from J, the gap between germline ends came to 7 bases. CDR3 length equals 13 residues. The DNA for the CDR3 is TGTGCCAGCAGCTCCCAGCCCCAAGAGACCCAGTACTTC. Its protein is CASSSQPQETQYF. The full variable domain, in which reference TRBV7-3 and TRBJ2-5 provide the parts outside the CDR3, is GAGVSQTPSNKVTEKGKYVELRCDPISGHTALYWYRQSLGQGPEFLIYFQGTGAADDSGLPNDRFFAVRPEGSVSTLKIQRTERGDSAVYLCASSSQPQETQYFGPGTRLLVL.

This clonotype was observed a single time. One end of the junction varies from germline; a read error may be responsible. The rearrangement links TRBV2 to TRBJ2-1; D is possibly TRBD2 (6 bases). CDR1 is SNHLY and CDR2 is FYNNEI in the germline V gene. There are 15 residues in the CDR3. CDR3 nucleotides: TGTGCCAGCAGTGGTAGCGGCGGGCAGGGCGGTGAGCAGATCTTC. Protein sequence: CASSGSGGQGGEQIF.

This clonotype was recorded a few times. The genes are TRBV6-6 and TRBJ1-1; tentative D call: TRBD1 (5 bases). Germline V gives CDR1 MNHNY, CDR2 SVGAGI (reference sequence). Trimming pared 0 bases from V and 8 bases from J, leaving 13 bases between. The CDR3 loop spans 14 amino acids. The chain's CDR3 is CASSYSSNGGEAFF. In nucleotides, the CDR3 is TGTGCCAGCAGTTACTCTTCCAATGGGGGAGAAGCTTTCTTT.

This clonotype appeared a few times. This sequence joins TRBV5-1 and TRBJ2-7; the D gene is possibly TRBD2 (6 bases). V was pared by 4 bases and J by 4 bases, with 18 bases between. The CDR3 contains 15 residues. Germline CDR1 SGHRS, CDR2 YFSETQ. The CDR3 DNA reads TGCGCCAGCAGCCGGAGGGGACGGGGGTCTTACGAGCAGTACGTC. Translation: CASSRRGRGSYEQYV.

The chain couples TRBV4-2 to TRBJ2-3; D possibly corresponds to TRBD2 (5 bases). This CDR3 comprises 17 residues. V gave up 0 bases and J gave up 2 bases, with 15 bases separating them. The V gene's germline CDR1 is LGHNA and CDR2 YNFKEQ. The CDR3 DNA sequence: TGTGCCAGCAGCCAAGATCTTTCGCCAGGACTCACAGATACGCAGTATTTT. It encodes CASSQDLSPGLTDTQYF.

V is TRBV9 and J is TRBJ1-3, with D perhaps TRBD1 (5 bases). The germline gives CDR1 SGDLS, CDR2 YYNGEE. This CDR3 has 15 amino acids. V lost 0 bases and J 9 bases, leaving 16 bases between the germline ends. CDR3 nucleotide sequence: TGTGCCAGCAGCGTAGGTTGGGGGACCGTGGGCACCATATATTTT. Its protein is CASSVGWGTVGTIYF.

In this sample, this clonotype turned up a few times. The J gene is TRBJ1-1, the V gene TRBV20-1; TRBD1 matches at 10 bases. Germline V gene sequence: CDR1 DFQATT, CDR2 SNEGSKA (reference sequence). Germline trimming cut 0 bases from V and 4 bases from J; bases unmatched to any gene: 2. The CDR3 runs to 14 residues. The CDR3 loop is CSARDGQGVTEAFF. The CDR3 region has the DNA TGCAGTGCTAGAGATGGACAGGGGGTCACTGAAGCTTTCTTT.

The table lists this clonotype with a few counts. CDR3 loop: CASSQSSGGAAETQYF. The CDR3 region has the DNA TGTGCCAGCAGCCAGAGTAGCGGGGGGGCCGCGGAGACCCAGTACTTC. The chain recombines TRBV14 with TRBJ2-5, with 11 bases matching TRBD2. V shed 3 bases, J shed 5 bases, and the junction held 8 bases outside the gene matches. Germline CDR1 and CDR2: SGHDN and FVKESK. This CDR3 region has 16 residues.

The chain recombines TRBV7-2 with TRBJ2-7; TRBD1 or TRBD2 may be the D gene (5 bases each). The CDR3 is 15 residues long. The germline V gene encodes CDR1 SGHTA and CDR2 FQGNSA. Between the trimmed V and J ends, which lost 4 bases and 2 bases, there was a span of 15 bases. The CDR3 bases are TGTGCCAGCAGCTCAGAGGCGGGCAGGGCCTACGAGCAGTACTTC. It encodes CASSSEAGRAYEQYF.

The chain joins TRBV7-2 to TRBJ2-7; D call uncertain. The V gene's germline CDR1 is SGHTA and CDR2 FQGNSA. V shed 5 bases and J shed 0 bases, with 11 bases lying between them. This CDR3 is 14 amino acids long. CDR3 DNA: TGTGCCAGCAGCACCCGACACAGCTCCTACGAGCAGTACGTC. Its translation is CASSTRHSSYEQYV.

This CDR3 is CSALQGSNEKLFF. DNA of the CDR3: TGCAGTGCTTTACAGGGAAGTAATGAAAAACTGTTTTTT. The chain carries TRBV20-1 and TRBJ1-4, with D possibly being TRBD1 (6 bases). Germline V CDR1 and CDR2: DFQATT, SNEGSKA (reference sequence). Trimming shortened V by 5 bases and J by 4 bases, and 11 bases separated the two germline ends. The CDR3 has 13 amino acids.

CDR3 loop: CASSLAESTEAFF. In DNA, the CDR3 is TGTGCCAGCAGTTTAGCGGAAAGCACTGAAGCTTTCTTT. V is TRBV12-3 or TRBV12-4 and J is TRBJ1-1; D remains unclear. This CDR3 comprises 13 residues. The V gene lost 0 bases and the J gene lost 4 bases, with 6 bases spanning the gap.

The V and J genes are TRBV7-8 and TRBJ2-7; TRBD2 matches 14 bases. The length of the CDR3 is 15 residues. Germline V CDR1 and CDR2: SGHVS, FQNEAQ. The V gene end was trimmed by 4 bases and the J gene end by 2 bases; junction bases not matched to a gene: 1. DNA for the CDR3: TGTGCCAGCAGCTGGACTAGCGGGGGGCCCTACGAGCAGTACGTC. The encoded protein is CASSWTSGGPYEQYV.

For the CDR3, the DNA is TGCAGCGTTCGGGGGTCAGAACAAGAGACCCAGTACTTC. Translation: CSVRGSEQETQYF. V is TRBV29-1 and J is TRBJ2-5; D perhaps matches TRBD2 (6 bases). The CDR3 is 13 amino acids. Germline V gene data show CDR1 as SQVTM and CDR2 as ANQGSEA. V was shortened by 5 bases and J by 2 bases, with 12 bases between the two germline ends. Looking up the rest from reference TRBV29-1 and TRBJ2-5 gives the full variable domain: SAVISQKPSRDICQRGTSLTIQCQVDSQVTMMFWYRQQPGQSLTLIATANQGSEATYESGFVIDKFPISRPNLTFSTLTVSNMSPEDSSIYLCSVRGSEQETQYFGPGTRLLVL.

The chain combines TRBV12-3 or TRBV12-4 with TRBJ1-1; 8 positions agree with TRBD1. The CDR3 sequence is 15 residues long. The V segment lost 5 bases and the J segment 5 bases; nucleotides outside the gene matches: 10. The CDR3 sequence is CASSPQDRVWTEAFF. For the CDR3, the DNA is TGTGCCAGCAGTCCCCAGGACAGGGTGTGGACTGAAGCTTTCTTT.

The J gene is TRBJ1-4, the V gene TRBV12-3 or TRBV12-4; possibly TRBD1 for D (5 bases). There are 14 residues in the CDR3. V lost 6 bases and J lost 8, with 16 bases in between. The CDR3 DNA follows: TGTGCCAGCAGCAAGGCAGGGTTGGGGGAAAAACTGTTTTTT. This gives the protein CASSKAGLGEKLFF.

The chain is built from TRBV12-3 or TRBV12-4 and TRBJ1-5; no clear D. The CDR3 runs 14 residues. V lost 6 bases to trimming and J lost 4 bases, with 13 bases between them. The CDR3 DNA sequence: TGTGCCAGCAGGGGTCTGGATCTAAATCAGCCCCAGCATTTT. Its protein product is CASRGLDLNQPQHF.

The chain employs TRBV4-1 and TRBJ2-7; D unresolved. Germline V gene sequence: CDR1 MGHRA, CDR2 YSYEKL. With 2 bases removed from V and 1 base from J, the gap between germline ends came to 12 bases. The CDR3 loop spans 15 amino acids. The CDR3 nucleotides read TGCGCCAGCAGCCAATTACTTCGGAGTTCCTACGAGCAGTACTTC. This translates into CASSQLLRSSYEQYF.

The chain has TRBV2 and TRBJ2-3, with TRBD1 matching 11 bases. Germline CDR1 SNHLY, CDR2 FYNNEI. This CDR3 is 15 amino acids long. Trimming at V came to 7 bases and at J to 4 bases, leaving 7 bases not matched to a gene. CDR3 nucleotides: TGTGCCAGCAAGCGGGGGACAGGGGGTGCAGATACGCAGTATTTT. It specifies CASKRGTGGADTQYF.

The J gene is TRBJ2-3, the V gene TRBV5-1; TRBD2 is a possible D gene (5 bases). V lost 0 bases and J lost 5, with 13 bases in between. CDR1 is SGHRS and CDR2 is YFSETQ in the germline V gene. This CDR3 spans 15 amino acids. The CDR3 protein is CASSLELVARDTQYF. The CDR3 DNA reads TGCGCCAGCAGCTTGGAACTAGTAGCTCGAGATACGCAGTATTTT.